The clone carrying this T cell receptor (beta chain) occurred many times. This CDR3 has 15 amino acids. Germline lookup yields CDR1 KGHSY and CDR2 FQNENV. V lost 7 bases and J 3 bases, leaving 18 bases between the germline ends. This sample is drawn from a study of neurological immune-mediated disorders. MiXCR was run by TCRdb on the 5' RACE reads, yielding one entry per CDR3 protein. This sample has tens of thousands of distinct CDR3 sequences, with roughly 3.5% found just once. Material: PBMCs. V gene TRBV16 combines with J gene TRBJ1-2, with D possibly TRBD1 on 6 matching bases. The clonotype comes from a man aged 25-45 years with multiple sclerosis. As DNA, the CDR3 is TGTGCCAGCACTAAGGGGGTGCATCGTGACTATGGCTACACCTTC. This sequence encodes CASTKGVHRDYGYTF.